This T cell receptor (beta chain) was sequenced for a study of control samples from healthy donors and cancer patients (dated by TCRdb to 2020 to 2022). Library preparation employed the immunoSEQ multiplex PCR assay. What TCRdb holds here is the immuneACCESS table cut down to in-frame rearrangements. Part of the clones is not present; checked against another copy, under half of the missing clones reflect an unresolved V gene, and the others are unexplained. The sample records 20,000 to 30,000 clones, 82% of which are singletons. Around a quarter of the sample is in the top ten clones. On this clone itself: The specificity of this receptor is unknown. Per-base quality was not reported, and no clone a single base away is much larger than it.

The CDR1 and CDR2 encoded by the germline V gene (reference sequence) are LNHDA and SQIVND. From the cysteine through the phenylalanine, the CDR3 covers 13 amino acids. Only the CDR3 region is kept as DNA, spanning 39 bases read in frame from base 1. V is reduced by 8 bases and J by 4 bases, leaving a spacing of 14 bases between them. The V and J segments used are TRBV19 and TRBJ1-2; matching of 5 bases hints at TRBD1 as the D gene. This TCR was recovered from a man in his sixties with colorectal cancer. The sequenced sample consisted of PBMCs. Here is the DNA: TGTGCCAGTCACGGGGGGGGAGGCTATGGCTACACCTTC. Protein translation: CASHGGGGYGYTF.